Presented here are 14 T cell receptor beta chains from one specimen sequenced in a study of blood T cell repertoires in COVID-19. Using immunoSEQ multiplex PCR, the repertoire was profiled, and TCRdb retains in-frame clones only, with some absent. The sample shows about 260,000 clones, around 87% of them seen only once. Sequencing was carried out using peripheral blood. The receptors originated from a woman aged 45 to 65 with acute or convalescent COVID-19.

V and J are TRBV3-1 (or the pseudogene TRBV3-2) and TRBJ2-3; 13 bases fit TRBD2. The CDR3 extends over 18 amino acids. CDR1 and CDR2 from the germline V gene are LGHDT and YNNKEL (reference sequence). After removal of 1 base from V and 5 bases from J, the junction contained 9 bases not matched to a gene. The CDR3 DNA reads TGTGCCAGCAGCCAAGGCGGACTAGCGGGAGCTTCGGTAGATACGCAGTATTTT. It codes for CASSQGGLAGASVDTQYF.

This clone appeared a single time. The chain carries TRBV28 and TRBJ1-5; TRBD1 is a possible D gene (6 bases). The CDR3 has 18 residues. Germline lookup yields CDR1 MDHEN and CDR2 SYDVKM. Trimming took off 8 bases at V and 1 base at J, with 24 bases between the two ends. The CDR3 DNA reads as TGTGCCAGCCTCCGAGGCCAATACAGGGTTGGAAGCAATCAGCCCCAGCATTTT. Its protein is CASLRGQYRVGSNQPQHF.

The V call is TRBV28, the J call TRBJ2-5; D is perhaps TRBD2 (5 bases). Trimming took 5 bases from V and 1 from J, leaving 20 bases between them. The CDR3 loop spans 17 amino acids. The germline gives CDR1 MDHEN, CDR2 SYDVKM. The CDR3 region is CASSPPPTTVGQETQYF. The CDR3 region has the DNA TGTGCCAGCAGTCCCCCCCCGACTACGGTCGGCCAAGAGACCCAGTACTTC. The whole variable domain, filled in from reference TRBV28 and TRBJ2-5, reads DVKVTQSSRYLVKRTGEKVFLECVQDMDHENMFWYRQDPGLGLRLIYFSYDVKMKEKGDIPEGYSVSREKKERFSLILESASTNQTSMYLCASSPPPTTVGQETQYFGPGTRLLVL.

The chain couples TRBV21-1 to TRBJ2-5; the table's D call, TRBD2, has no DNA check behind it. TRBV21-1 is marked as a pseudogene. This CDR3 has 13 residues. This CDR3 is CASSNRDRETQYF. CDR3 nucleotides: TGTGCCAGCAGCAACCGGGATAGGGAGACCCAGTACTTC.

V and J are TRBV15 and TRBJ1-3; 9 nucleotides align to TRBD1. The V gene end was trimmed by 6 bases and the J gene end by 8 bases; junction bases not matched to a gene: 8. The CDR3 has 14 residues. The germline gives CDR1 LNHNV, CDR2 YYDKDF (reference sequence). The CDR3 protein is CATRWDREVDTIYF. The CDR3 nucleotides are TGTGCCACCAGATGGGACAGGGAGGTGGACACCATATATTTT. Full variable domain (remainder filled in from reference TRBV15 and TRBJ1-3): DAMVIQNPRYQVTQFGKPVTLSCSQTLNHNVMYWYQQKSSQAPKLLFHYYDKDFNNEADTPDNFQSRRPNTSFCFLDIRSPGLGDTAMYLCATRWDREVDTIYFGEGSWLTVV.

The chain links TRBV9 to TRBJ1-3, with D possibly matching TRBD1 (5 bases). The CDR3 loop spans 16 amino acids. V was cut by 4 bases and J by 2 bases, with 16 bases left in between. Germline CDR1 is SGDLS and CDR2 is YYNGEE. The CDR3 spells CASSTGGTSAGNTIYF. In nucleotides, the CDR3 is TGTGCCAGCAGCACCGGGGGGACCTCTGCTGGAAACACCATATATTTT.

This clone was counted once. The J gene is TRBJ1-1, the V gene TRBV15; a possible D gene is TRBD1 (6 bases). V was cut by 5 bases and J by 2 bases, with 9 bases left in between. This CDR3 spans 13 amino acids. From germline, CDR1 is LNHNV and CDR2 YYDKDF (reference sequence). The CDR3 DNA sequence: TGTGCCACCAGCTTGGACAGAAACACTGAAGCTTTCTTT. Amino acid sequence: CATSLDRNTEAFF.

In nucleotides, the CDR3 is TGCGCCAGCGAAAAAAGACAGGGCCCTCGGCCCCAGCATTTT. Protein: CASEKRQGPRPQHF. V is TRBV10-1 and J is TRBJ1-5, with 7 bases matching TRBD1. CDR3 length: 14 residues. Trimming removed 8 bases from V and 9 bases from J; junction bases left unmatched: 13. Germline V CDR1 and CDR2: WNHNN, SYGVQD (reference sequence).

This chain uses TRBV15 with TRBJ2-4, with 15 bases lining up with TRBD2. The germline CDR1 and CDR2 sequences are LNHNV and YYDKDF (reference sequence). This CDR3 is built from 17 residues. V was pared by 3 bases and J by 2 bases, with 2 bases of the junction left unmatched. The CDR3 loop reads CATSSGLAGGSKNIQYF. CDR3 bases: TGTGCCACCAGCAGCGGACTAGCGGGGGGGTCCAAAAACATTCAGTACTTC.

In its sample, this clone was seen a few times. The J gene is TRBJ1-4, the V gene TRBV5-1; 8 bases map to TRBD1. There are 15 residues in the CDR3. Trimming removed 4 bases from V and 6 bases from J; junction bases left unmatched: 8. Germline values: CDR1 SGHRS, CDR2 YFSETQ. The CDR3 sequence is CASSTVAGGYEKLFF. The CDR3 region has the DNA TGCGCCAGCAGCACTGTGGCAGGGGGCTATGAAAAACTGTTTTTT.

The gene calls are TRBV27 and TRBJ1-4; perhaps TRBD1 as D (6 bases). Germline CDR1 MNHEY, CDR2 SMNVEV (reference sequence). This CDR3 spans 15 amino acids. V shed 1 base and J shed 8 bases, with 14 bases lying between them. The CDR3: CASSLFRGAGEKLFF. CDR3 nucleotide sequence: TGTGCCAGCAGTTTATTTCGGGGGGCAGGGGAAAAACTGTTTTTT.

This CDR3 is CASSLVGGNGYTF. The CDR3 nucleotides are TGTGCCAGCAGTTTGGTTGGGGGCAATGGCTACACCTTC. This chain connects TRBV28 to TRBJ1-2, with TRBD1 as a possible D gene (6 bases). Germline CDR1 is MDHEN and CDR2 is SYDVKM. The CDR3 covers 13 residues. V lost 3 bases, J lost 6 bases, and 11 bases lay in between.

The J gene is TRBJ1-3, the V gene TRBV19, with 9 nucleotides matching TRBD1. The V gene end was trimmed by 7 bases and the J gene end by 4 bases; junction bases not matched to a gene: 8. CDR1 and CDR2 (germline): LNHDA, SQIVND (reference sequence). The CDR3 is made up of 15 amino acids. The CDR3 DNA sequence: TGTGCCAGTACCCCAGATGGGACAGGGGGAAACACCATATATTTT. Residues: CASTPDGTGGNTIYF.

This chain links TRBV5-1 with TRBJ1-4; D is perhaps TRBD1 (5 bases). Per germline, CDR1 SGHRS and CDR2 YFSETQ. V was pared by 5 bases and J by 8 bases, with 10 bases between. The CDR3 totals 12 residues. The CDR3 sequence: CASSPGNEKLFF. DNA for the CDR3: TGCGCCAGCAGTCCAGGGAACGAAAAACTGTTTTTT. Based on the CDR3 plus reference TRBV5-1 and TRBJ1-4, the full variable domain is KAGVTQTPRYLIKTRGQQVTLSCSPISGHRSVSWYQQTPGQGLQFLFEYFSETQRNKGNFPGRFSGRQFSNSRSEMNVSTLELGDSALYLCASSPGNEKLFFGSGTQLSVL.